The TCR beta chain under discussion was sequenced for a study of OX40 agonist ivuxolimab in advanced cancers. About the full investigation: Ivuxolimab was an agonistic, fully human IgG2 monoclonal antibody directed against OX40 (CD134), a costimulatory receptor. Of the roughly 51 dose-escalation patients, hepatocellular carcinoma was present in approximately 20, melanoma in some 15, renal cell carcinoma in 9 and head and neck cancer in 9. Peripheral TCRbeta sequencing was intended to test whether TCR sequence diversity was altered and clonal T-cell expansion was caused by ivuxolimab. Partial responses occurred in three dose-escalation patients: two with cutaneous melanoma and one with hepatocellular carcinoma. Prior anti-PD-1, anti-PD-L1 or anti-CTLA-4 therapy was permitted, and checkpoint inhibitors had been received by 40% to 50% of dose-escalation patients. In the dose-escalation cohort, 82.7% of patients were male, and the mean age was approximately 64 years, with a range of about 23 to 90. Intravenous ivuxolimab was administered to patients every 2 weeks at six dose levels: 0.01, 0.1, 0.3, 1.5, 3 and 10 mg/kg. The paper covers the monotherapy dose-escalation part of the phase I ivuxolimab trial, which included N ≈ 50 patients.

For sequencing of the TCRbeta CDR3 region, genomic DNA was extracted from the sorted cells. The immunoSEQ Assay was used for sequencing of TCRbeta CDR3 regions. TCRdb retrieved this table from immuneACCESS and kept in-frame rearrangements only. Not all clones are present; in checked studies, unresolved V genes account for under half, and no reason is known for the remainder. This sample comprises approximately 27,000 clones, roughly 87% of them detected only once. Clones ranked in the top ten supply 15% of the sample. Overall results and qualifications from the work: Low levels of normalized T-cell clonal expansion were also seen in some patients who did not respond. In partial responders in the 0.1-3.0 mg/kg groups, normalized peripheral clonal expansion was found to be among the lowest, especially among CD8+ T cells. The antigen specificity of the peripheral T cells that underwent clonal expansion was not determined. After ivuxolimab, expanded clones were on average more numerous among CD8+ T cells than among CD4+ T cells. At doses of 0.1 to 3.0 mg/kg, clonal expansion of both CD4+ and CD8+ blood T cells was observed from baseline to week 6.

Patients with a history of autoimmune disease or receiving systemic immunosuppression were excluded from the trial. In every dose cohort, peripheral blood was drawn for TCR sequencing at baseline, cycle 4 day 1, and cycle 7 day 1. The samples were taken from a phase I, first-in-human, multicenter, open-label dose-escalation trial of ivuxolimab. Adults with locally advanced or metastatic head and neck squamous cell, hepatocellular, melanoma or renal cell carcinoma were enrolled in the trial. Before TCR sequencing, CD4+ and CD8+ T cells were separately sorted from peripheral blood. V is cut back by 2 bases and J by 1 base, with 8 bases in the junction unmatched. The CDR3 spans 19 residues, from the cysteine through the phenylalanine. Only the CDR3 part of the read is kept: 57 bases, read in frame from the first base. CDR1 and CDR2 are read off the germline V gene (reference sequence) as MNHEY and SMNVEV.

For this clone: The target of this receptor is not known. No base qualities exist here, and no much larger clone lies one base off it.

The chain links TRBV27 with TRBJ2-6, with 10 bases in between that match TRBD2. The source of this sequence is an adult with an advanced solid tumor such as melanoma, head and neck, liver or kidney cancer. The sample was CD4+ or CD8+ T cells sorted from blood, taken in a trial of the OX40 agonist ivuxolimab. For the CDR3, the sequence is CASSLLAGESLSGANVLTF. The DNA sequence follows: TGTGCCAGCAGTTTACTAGCGGGAGAAAGTCTTTCTGGGGCCAACGTCCTGACTTTC.